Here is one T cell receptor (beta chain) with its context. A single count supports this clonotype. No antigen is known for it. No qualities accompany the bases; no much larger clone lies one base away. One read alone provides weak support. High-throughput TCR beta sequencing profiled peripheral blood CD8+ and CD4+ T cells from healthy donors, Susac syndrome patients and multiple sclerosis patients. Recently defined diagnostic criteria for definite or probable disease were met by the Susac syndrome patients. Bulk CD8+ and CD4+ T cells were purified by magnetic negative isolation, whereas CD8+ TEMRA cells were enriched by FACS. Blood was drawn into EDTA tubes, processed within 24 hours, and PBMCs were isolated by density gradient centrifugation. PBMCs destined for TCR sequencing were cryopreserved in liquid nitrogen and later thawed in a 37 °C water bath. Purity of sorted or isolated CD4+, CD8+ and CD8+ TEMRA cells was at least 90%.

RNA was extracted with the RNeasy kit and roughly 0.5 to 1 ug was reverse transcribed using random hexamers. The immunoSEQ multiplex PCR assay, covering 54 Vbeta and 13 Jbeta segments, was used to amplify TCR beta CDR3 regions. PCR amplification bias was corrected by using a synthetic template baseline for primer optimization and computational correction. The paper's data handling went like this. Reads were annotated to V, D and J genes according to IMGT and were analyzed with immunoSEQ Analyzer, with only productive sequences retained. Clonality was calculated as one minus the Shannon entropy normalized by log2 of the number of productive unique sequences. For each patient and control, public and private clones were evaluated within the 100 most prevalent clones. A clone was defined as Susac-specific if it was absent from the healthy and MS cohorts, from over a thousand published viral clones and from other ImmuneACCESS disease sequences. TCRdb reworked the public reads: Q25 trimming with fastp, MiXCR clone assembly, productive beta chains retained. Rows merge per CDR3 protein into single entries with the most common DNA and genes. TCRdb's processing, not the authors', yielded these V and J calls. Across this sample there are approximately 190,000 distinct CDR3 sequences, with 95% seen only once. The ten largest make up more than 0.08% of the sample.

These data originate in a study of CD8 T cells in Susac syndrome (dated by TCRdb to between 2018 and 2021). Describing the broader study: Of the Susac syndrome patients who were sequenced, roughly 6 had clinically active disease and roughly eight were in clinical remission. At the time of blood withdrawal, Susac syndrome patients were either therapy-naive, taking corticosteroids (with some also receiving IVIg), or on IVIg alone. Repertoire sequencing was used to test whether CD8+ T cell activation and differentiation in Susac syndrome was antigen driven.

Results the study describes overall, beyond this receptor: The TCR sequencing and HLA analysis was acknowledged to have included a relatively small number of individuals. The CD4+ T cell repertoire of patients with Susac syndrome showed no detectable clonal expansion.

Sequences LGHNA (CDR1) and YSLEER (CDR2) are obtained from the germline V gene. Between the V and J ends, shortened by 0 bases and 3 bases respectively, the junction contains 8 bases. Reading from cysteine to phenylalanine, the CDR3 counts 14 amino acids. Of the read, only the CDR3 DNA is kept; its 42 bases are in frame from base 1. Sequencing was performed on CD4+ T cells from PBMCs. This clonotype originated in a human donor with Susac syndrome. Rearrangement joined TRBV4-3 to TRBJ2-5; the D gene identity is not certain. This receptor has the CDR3 CASSQDAGKETQYF. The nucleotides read TGCGCCAGCAGCCAAGATGCAGGAAAAGAGACCCAGTACTTC.